This is a list of T cell receptor beta chains from one sample in a study of cytomegalovirus exposure and HLA in healthy donors. Data came from immunoSEQ multiplex PCR; TCRdb stores just in-frame clones and leaves some out. The data hold some 150,000 clones, with roughly 84% observed a single time. The sequenced sample consisted of PBMCs. These receptors were collected from a human donor in good health. CDR3s leave out the opening cysteine and the closing phenylalanine or tryptophan.

v_gene,j_gene,CDR3aa
TRBV7-9,TRBJ2-3,ASTPKRGHNADTQY
TRBV6-6,TRBJ2-7,ASSPPWTSRTYEQY
TRBV28,TRBJ2-7,ASSPWGTGAYEQY
TRBV29-1,TRBJ2-1,SVSRSSYNEQF
TRBV6-1,TRBJ2-1,ASRGQGTPDGF
TRBV28,TRBJ2-7,ASSPLGLAGASYEQY
TRBV11-2,TRBJ2-1,ASSKTGVNNEQF
TRBV29-1,TRBJ1-2,SVLDSSTYGYT
TRBV4-1,TRBJ2-7,ASSQGSGPTYEQY
TRBV4-2,TRBJ2-5,ASSQPGLTETQY
TRBV6-5,TRBJ2-1,AITGTSGEQF
TRBV9,TRBJ2-7,ASSVASTGTGADEQY
TRBV6-5,TRBJ1-2,ASRWTGSNYGYT
TRBV2,TRBJ1-6,ASSEGAQGNSPLH
TRBV7-9,TRBJ2-1,ASSPGLAGGTYNEQF
TRBV11-2,TRBJ2-1,ASSATTGSSYNEQF